A selection of T cell receptor beta chains follows, all from one sample in a study of blood T cell repertoires in COVID-19. Profiled with immunoSEQ multiplex PCR; TCRdb holds only in-frame clones, not every one. The sample lists fewer than 400,000 clones, roughly 90% seen once, with approximately 9% in the top ten. The sequencing sample was made of PBMCs or T cells enriched from blood (not recorded which). Receptors originate from a woman between 18 and 29 years old who had recovered from COVID-19. CDR3s include the opening cysteine and the closing phenylalanine or tryptophan. D genes are given only for firm matches. Size is stated for part of the rows, as once, few or many counts, or as a class when the clone is expanded.

TRBJ1-2 . few TRBV4-1 CASSQDRTDYGYTF TGCGCCAGCAGCCAAGATCGAACAGACTATGGCTACACCTTC
TRBJ2-3 . . TRBV18 CASSPFLMSDTQYF TGTGCCAGCTCCCCCTTCCTAATGTCAGATACGCAGTATTTT
TRBJ1-5 . . TRBV7-8 CASSWGSGQNQPQHF TGTGCCAGCAGCTGGGGCTCCGGCCAAAATCAGCCCCAGCATTTT
TRBJ1-4 TRBD1 . TRBV27 CASSFEPRGRGEKLFF TGTGCCAGCAGTTTCGAACCCAGGGGCAGGGGGGAAAAACTGTTTTTT
TRBJ2-7 TRBD2 . TRBV9 CASSVGLAGETYEQYF TGTGCCAGCAGCGTAGGATTGGCGGGGGAGACCTACGAGCAGTACTTC
TRBJ2-3 TRBD2 . TRBV14 CASSQDGRVPDTQYF TGTGCCAGCAGCCAAGATGGGAGGGTCCCAGATACGCAGTATTTT
TRBJ1-5 . . TRBV7-9 CASSNSGNQPQHF TGTGCCAGCAGCAATTCCGGGAACCAGCCCCAGCATTTT
TRBJ2-1 TRBD2 . TRBV5-4 CASSAGGSVSYNEQFF TGTGCCAGCAGCGCGGGGGGGTCCGTGTCCTACAATGAGCAGTTCTTC
TRBJ2-1 . . TRBV19 CASSIPPFRQGKDGNEQFF TGTGCCAGTAGTATCCCCCCATTTCGGCAGGGAAAGGACGGGAATGAGCAGTTCTTC
TRBJ2-7 TRBD1 once TRBV7-9 CASSPTGTDSYEQYF TGTGCCAGCAGCCCGACCGGGACAGACTCCTACGAGCAGTACTTC
TRBJ1-1 . . TRBV2 CASSAGLGDTEAFF TGTGCCAGCAGTGCAGGGTTGGGCGACACTGAAGCTTTCTTT
TRBJ1-6 . . TRBV2 CASSQNNSPLHF TGTGCCAGCAGCCAAAATAATTCACCCCTCCACTTT
TRBJ2-7 TRBD1 . TRBV5-4 CASSLGTGSSYEQYF TGTGCCAGCAGCTTAGGGACAGGGTCATCCTACGAGCAGTACTTC
TRBJ2-1 . . TRBV28 CASSERAEQFF TGTGCCAGCAGTGAGAGGGCGGAACAGTTCTTC
TRBJ1-2 . once TRBV7-2 CASSLEYRPTNYGYTF TGTGCCAGCAGCTTAGAGTACAGACCAACTAACTATGGCTACACCTTC
TRBJ1-2 . . TRBV6-5 CASSPTYKGNYGYTF TGTGCCAGCAGCCCAACCTATAAGGGGAACTATGGCTACACCTTC
TRBJ1-1 . . TRBV18 CASSLMTGENTEAFF TGTGCCAGCTCACTAATGACAGGAGAAAACACTGAAGCTTTCTTT
TRBJ2-5 . . TRBV6-2/TRBV6-3 CASSYSQAQYF TGTGCCAGCAGTTATTCCCAGGCCCAGTACTTC
TRBJ1-5 . . TRBV28 CASSQLNQPQHF TGTGCCAGCAGCCAACTTAATCAGCCCCAGCATTTT
TRBJ2-5 . . TRBV19 CASSIALSGAETQYF TGTGCCAGTAGTATAGCCCTAAGTGGGGCAGAGACCCAGTACTTC
TRBJ1-4 . . TRBV18 CASSRDGGMVYEKLFF TGTGCCAGCTCACGTGACGGAGGAATGGTATATGAAAAACTGTTTTTT
TRBJ1-5 . . TRBV7-2 CASSSVFQPQHF TGTGCCAGCAGCTCTGTTTTTCAGCCCCAGCATTTT
TRBJ2-7 . . TRBV27 CASSLHKGGPYEQYF TGTGCCAGCAGTTTACATAAGGGGGGGCCCTACGAGCAGTACTTC
TRBJ1-5 TRBD1 . TRBV19 CASRSTGGIQPQHF TGTGCCAGTAGGTCAACAGGGGGAATTCAGCCCCAGCATTTT
TRBJ2-7 . once TRBV6-5 CASSSAGRSNYEQYF TGTGCCAGCAGTTCGGCGGGGAGGAGTAACTACGAGCAGTACTTC
TRBJ2-3 TRBD1 . TRBV5-1 CASSWGQSGTDTQYF TGCGCCAGCAGCTGGGGACAGTCTGGCACAGATACGCAGTATTTT
TRBJ2-3 TRBD2 once TRBV11-1 CASSSSSGSGDTQYF TGTGCCAGCAGCTCATCTAGCGGGAGCGGCGATACGCAGTATTTT
TRBJ1-6 TRBD1 few TRBV5-1 CASSLAGDREISPLHF TGCGCCAGCAGCTTGGCGGGGGACAGAGAAATTTCACCCCTCCACTTT
TRBJ2-2 . . TRBV19 CASSRDWNTGELFF TGTGCCAGTAGTAGAGACTGGAACACCGGGGAGCTGTTTTTT